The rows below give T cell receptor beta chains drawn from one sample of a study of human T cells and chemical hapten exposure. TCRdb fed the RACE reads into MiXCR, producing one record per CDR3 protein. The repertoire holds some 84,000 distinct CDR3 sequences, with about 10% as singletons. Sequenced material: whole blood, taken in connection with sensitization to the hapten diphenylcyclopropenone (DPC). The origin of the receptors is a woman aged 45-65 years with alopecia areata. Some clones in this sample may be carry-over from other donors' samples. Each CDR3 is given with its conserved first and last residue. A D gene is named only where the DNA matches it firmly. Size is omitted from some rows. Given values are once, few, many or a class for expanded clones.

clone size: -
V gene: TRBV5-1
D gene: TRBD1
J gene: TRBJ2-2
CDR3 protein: CASSPEGQGGGELFF
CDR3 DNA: TGCGCCAGCAGCCCGGAGGGACAGGGAGGCGGGGAGCTGTTTTTT

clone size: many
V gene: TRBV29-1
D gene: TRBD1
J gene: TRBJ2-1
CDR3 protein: CSVQGQGYNEQFF
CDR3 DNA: TGCAGCGTTCAGGGACAGGGTTACAATGAGCAGTTCTTC

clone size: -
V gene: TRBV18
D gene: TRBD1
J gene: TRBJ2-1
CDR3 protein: CASSPPLGTVSYNEQFF
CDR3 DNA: TGTGCCAGCTCACCACCCCTTGGGACAGTATCCTACAATGAGCAGTTCTTC

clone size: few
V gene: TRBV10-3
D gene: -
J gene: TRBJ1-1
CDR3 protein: CAISESQGLGTEAFF
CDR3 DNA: TGTGCCATCAGTGAGTCGCAGGGATTGGGCACTGAAGCTTTCTTT

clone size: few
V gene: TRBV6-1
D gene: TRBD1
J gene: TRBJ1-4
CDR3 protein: CASSSQGAHEKLFF
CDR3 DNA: TGTGCCAGCAGTTCCCAGGGGGCCCATGAAAAACTGTTTTTT

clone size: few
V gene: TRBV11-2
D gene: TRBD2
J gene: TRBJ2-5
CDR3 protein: CASSSVRGRAGETQYF
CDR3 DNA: TGTGCCAGCAGCTCTGTGCGTGGGAGGGCCGGGGAGACCCAGTACTTC

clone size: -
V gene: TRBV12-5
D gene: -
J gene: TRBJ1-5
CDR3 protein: CASGPDTATGQPQHF
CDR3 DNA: TGTGCTAGTGGTCCGGACACGGCCACCGGACAGCCCCAGCATTTT

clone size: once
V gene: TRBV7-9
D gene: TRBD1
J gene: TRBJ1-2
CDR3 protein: CASSFSGGTAYGYTF
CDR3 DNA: TGTGCCAGCAGCTTCTCAGGGGGGACGGCCTATGGCTACACCTTC

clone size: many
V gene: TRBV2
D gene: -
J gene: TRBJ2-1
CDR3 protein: CASSQTATAQRDGQFF
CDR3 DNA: TGTGCCAGCAGCCAAACCGCCACAGCGCAGAGGGATGGGCAGTTCTTC

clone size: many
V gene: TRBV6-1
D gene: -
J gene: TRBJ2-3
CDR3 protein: CASTLEVTDTQYF
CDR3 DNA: TGTGCCAGCACCCTGGAAGTCACAGATACGCAGTATTTT

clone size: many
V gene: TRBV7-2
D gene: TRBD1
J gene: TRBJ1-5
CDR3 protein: CASSLGQNQPQHF
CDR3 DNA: TGTGCCAGCAGCTTGGGACAGAATCAGCCCCAGCATTTT